The sample holds many counts of the clone carrying this TCR beta chain. The germline V gene has CDR1 MNHEY and CDR2 SVGAGI. The CDR3 has 15 amino acids. V lost 5 bases and J 0 bases, leaving 11 bases between the germline ends. This specimen comes from a study of human T cells and chemical hapten exposure. From the RACE reads, TCRdb called clonotypes with MiXCR, one entry per CDR3 protein. The table has some 65,000 distinct CDR3 sequences, about 6% seen once; the top ten hold 3% to 4%. Time point defined: healthy volunteer bleed at 6 weeks. The template was total RNA from unfractionated whole blood. Sample: whole blood. The gene calls are TRBV6-5 and TRBJ2-4, with D perhaps TRBD1 (5 bases). The TCR comes from a female donor in good health. Some clones in this sample may be carry-over from other donors' samples. CDR3 coding DNA: TGTGCCAGCAGTCCCACAGGATTAGCCAAAAACATTCAGTACTTC. It yields the protein CASSPTGLAKNIQYF.